Listed below are T cell receptor beta chains from one sample, sequenced in a study of cytomegalovirus exposure and HLA in healthy donors. Repertoires were generated with immunoSEQ multiplex PCR, while TCRdb's copy carries only in-frame clones and drops some. Of under 150,000 clones listed, around 84% were seen once; the top ten hold roughly 2.7%. Sequenced: PBMCs. All receptors come from a man aged 45 to 65 in good health and CMV-seronegative. Each CDR3 is given with its conserved first and last residue. Fields, in order: V gene, D gene, J gene, CDR3 protein. A D gene is named only where the DNA matches it firmly.

>TRBV9|.|TRBJ2-3
CASSVGVAPDTQYF
>TRBV30|.|TRBJ1-5
CAWSYSGRQQPQHF
>TRBV5-6|.|TRBJ2-3
CASSPRTGIGSTDTQYF
>TRBV30|TRBD1|TRBJ2-7
CAWSIPARTGQYEQYF
>TRBV4-2|TRBD2|TRBJ2-1
CASSQLSGGAPSSYNEQFF
>TRBV5-6|.|TRBJ2-1
CASSLVDNEQFF
>TRBV19|TRBD1|TRBJ1-3
CASQPTGVPGNTIYF
>TRBV15|.|TRBJ2-3
CATSSSSGSSTDTQYF
>TRBV6-1|.|TRBJ1-1
CASTQGLNTEAFF
>TRBV2|.|TRBJ1-1
CASSARIGAFF
>TRBV9|TRBD1|TRBJ2-2
CASSVDRVNTGELFF
>TRBV7-8|.|TRBJ1-1
CASSLPGGTEAFF
>TRBV5-5|.|TRBJ1-4
CASSLVEGGKLFF
>TRBV5-6|TRBD2|TRBJ2-2
CASSLGNGLVELFF
>TRBV5-5|TRBD1|TRBJ1-1
CASSFTGGNTEAFF
>TRBV15|.|TRBJ1-2
CATSRVGLPGGYTF
>TRBV5-1|TRBD1|TRBJ2-5
CASSQQGALWETQYF
>TRBV7-2|.|.
CASSLAYSYEQYF
>TRBV7-2|.|TRBJ1-1
CASSLGAHTEAFF
>TRBV7-2|.|TRBJ2-7
CASSITGSEAYEQYF
>TRBV6-4|TRBD1|TRBJ2-1
CASSEFPGQGANEQFF
>TRBV18|.|TRBJ2-3
CASSPRAASTDTQYF
>TRBV19|TRBD1|TRBJ1-1
CATMTGAMNTEAFF
>TRBV19|.|TRBJ1-5
CASRPQVTNQPQHF
>TRBV2|TRBD1|.
CASSNRGLYEQYF
>TRBV15|.|TRBJ2-7
CATSRDLREQYF
>TRBV27|TRBD1|TRBJ1-1
CASSLLRTGVNTEAFF
>TRBV5-1|.|TRBJ1-1
CASSPGAGGSREAFF
>TRBV7-8|.|TRBJ1-3
CASSPRVAGNTIYF
>TRBV27|TRBD2|TRBJ2-1
CASRGLAGAYSYNEQFF
>TRBV5-8|TRBD1|TRBJ1-5
CASSLLDRSNQPQHF
>TRBV4-1|TRBD1|TRBJ1-1
CASSHQQGVGEAFF
>TRBV7-8|.|TRBJ1-1
CASSSHRQVNTEAFF
>TRBV30|TRBD1|TRBJ1-2
CAWRTGRLRADYGYTF
>TRBV5-1|TRBD1|TRBJ2-2
CASSSQGAAGELFF
>TRBV4-1|TRBD2|TRBJ2-5
CASSPGLALGETQYF